Listed here is a single TCR beta chain. Between the trimmed V and J ends, which lost 2 bases and 5 bases, there was a span of 12 bases. CDR1 and CDR2 from the germline V gene are SGHAT and FQNNGV. The CDR3 has 15 residues. This specimen comes from a study of blood T cell repertoires in COVID-19. Study in general: Collection of acute and convalescent COVID-19 samples took place in the United States, Italy and Spain. In each case, the material was cDNA or gDNA derived from T cells, B-cell-depleted T cells, or PBMCs.

Libraries were prepared by immunoSEQ multiplex PCR; TCRdb keeps only in-frame clonotypes and omits some of them. Of over 85,000 clones in the sample, approximately 70% were seen once. The sequenced sample was peripheral blood. V and J are TRBV11-2 and TRBJ1-4; D may be TRBD1 (6 bases). The sequence came from a woman between 55 and 75 years old with acute or convalescent COVID-19. The CDR3 spells CASSLQGKMNEKLFF. The CDR3 nucleotides are TGTGCCAGCAGCTTACAGGGGAAAATGAATGAAAAACTGTTTTTT.